A selection of T cell receptor beta chains follows, all from one sample in a study of cytomegalovirus exposure and HLA in healthy donors. Sequenced by immunoSEQ multiplex PCR; TCRdb stores in-frame clones only, minus some. The sample contains around 180,000 clones, around 80% of which appear only once. Sequencing was carried out using PBMCs. Every receptor here comes from a man between 18 and 35 years old in good health and CMV-seronegative. Both conserved end residues are trimmed from each CDR3. Expanded clones get a size class; other rows say once, few or many, or leave the size out.

clone_size	v_call	j_call	cdr3_length	cdr3_aa
.	TRBV27	TRBJ2-7	12	ASSSLQGFHEQY
few	TRBV5-1	TRBJ1-5	13	ASSLTGDSNQPQH
.	TRBV18	TRBJ1-1	13	ASSPPGPRNTEAF
.	TRBV5-1	TRBJ2-7	12	ASSLGDSAYEQY
.	TRBV11-1	TRBJ1-1	10	ASSPGQEGAF
.	TRBV29-1	TRBJ2-3	14	SVYQDFHLNTDTQY
once	TRBV7-6	TRBJ2-1	13	ASSLEVRGTNEQF
once	TRBV7-9	TRBJ1-1	13	ASSSLGGENTEAF
.	TRBV4-1	TRBJ2-7	12	ASSQVEGANEQY
.	TRBV18	TRBJ1-4	13	ASSLSSRVAEKLF
.	TRBV11-3	TRBJ2-2	15	ASSSSRAGGLDGELF
.	TRBV28	TRBJ2-1	11	ASSLVGDYEQF
.	TRBV5-3	TRBJ2-7	13	ARSLRDRSSYEQY
.	TRBV7-9	TRBJ2-7	12	ASSVPGQSYEQY
few	TRBV7-2	TRBJ1-4	13	ASSPGDSRIGKLF
.	TRBV5-4	TRBJ2-1	13	ASSVRGGAENEQF
.	TRBV29-1	TRBJ1-4	12	SVELGGADEKLF
once	TRBV5-1	TRBJ1-4	12	ASSLLLGNEKLF
.	TRBV18	TRBJ2-2	17	ASSPRKARGLMNTGELF
.	TRBV12-5	TRBJ2-5	11	ASGPGPWGEQY
.	TRBV5-1	TRBJ1-2	12	ASSTRESLGGYT
.	TRBV11-2	TRBJ2-7	10	ASSFSPYEQY
.	TRBV5-1	TRBJ2-7	10	ASSTEGYEQY
.	TRBV6-5	TRBJ2-5	11	ASRQGGEETQY
.	TRBV10-2	TRBJ1-1	9	ACGTGGTAF
.	TRBV2	TRBJ1-2	11	ASSHGQDLGYT
.	TRBV9	TRBJ1-4	13	ASSVGRGASEKLF
once	TRBV19	TRBJ2-1	13	ASSITHAGYNEQF
.	TRBV28	TRBJ2-3	11	ASRQSFADTQY
.	TRBV5-1	.	13	ASSSQGENSYEQY
.	TRBV7-3	TRBJ2-2	13	ASSSDRDYTGELF
once	TRBV4-3	.	14	ASSQGSGTGFYEQY
once	TRBV28	TRBJ2-3	13	ASSSADRQTDTQY
.	TRBV18	TRBJ2-7	12	ASSPLPGSYEQY
.	TRBV18	TRBJ1-6	16	ASSPPRTGNSYNSPLH
.	TRBV13	TRBJ1-2	15	ASSHRDRVVQNYGYT
.	TRBV28	TRBJ1-2	13	ASSTWGTAPGGYT
.	TRBV29-1	TRBJ1-2	13	SGRGGPNSNYGYT
once	TRBV7-6	TRBJ2-7	13	ASSLEGTGGGKQY
.	TRBV11-2	TRBJ2-5	11	ASSLVGEETQY
few	TRBV19	TRBJ2-1	9	ASRTHNEQF
.	TRBV10-3	TRBJ2-2	12	AIPGRGNTGELF
few	TRBV11-2	TRBJ2-2	13	ASSPQGGNTGELF
few	TRBV2	TRBJ2-7	12	ASRQSRDSYEQY
few	TRBV5-1	TRBJ1-1	13	ASSLEGTVNTEAF
.	TRBV2	TRBJ1-2	12	ASRAHGANYGYT
.	TRBV5-1	TRBJ2-1	14	ASSFRFLAVPHEQF
.	TRBV11-1	TRBJ2-5	11	ASSLGVQETQY